This T cell receptor beta chain was documented in a study of human versus mouse CDR3 diversity and MHC coevolution. Overall study results and limits: Humans had the largest estimated TCR beta repertoire, 1.5 million to 2 million clonotypes.

As for this clone: Its target is not known.

Here immunoSEQ multiplex PCR was the method, and the copy in TCRdb shows in-frame clones only, minus some. Found here are roughly 80,000 clones, around 93% of them singletons; the top ten hold 1.3%. With V trimmed by 4 bases and J by 6 bases, 11 bases remained unmatched. The germline CDR1 and CDR2 sequences are SGDLS and YYNGEE. This CDR3 is built from 18 residues. Naive CD4 T cells, CD45RO-negative and CD62L-positive, were flow-sorted from PBMCs. This chain links TRBV9 with TRBJ2-3; TRBD2 matches 16 bases. The receptor was derived from a person aged 30 to 69 in good health. Sequencing was performed on naive CD4+ T cells from blood. Noted subset: CD45RO-negative CD62L-positive naive CD4 T cells. The CDR3 DNA reads as TGTGCCAGCAGCTCCCGACCGGGACTAGCGGGGGGGCCGGATACGCAGTATTTT. Protein sequence: CASSSRPGLAGGPDTQYF. Full variable domain (remainder filled in from reference TRBV9 and TRBJ2-3): DSGVTQTPKHLITATGQRVTLRCSPRSGDLSVYWYQQSLDQGLQFLIQYYNGEERAKGNILERFSAQQFPDLHSELNLSSLELGDSALYFCASSSRPGLAGGPDTQYFGPGTRLTVL.